These 32 T cell receptor beta chains were all obtained from the same sample, sequenced in a study of PD-L1 blockade in urothelial cancer. The assay was immunoSEQ multiplex PCR, and TCRdb's table has in-frame clones only and misses some. This sample yields more than 60,000 clones, of which 88% are seen a single time; 10% to 12% belongs to the top ten. Indicated time point: peripheral blood 6 weeks after treatment start. The starting material was PBMCs, obtained around atezolizumab (anti-PD-L1) treatment. These receptors were collected from a man in his 60s with urothelial cancer.

This sequence joins TRBV5-1 and TRBJ1-1; 7 positions agree with TRBD1. The CDR3 consists of 16 residues. In germline, CDR1 is SGHRS, CDR2 YFSETQ. J gave up 7 bases and V 5 bases, and 17 bases lay outside the gene matches. This CDR3 is CASSQWTGTLQGEAFF. CDR3 in DNA: TGCGCCAGCAGTCAGTGGACAGGCACCCTCCAGGGTGAAGCTTTCTTT.

This clone was seen just once. This chain uses TRBV6-5 with TRBJ1-2, with 10 bases identical to TRBD1. The CDR3 spans 14 residues. The V and J ends lost 2 bases and 7 bases, in that order; junction bases with no gene match: 4. Germline V gene sequence: CDR1 MNHEY, CDR2 SVGAGI. CDR3 sequence (DNA): TGTGCCAGCAGTTACCGAGGACAGGGGGGTGGCTACACCTTC. Protein: CASSYRGQGGGYTF.

V and J are TRBV7-8 and TRBJ1-2; D perhaps matches TRBD1 (6 bases). In germline, CDR1 is SGHVS, CDR2 FQNEAQ. CDR3 size: 15 residues. Trimming pared 5 bases from V and 4 bases from J, leaving 17 bases between. DNA of the CDR3: TGTGCCAGCAGCGTACGACAGGATTCCTTCTATGGCTACACCTTC. Protein sequence: CASSVRQDSFYGYTF.

The chain has TRBV9 and TRBJ2-2, with D possibly TRBD2 on 6 matching bases. Deletions cut 0 bases from V and 4 bases from J, with 13 bases between. The CDR3 is 16 residues long. Per the germline V gene, CDR1 is SGDLS and CDR2 is YYNGEE. CDR3: CASSVAGGTPTGELFF. CDR3 nucleotide sequence: TGTGCCAGCAGCGTAGCTGGAGGGACTCCCACCGGGGAGCTGTTTTTT.

The CDR3 here is CASSSSPGQSPYYEQYF. The CDR3 DNA reads as TGTGCCAGTAGTAGTTCTCCCGGACAGTCCCCCTACTACGAGCAGTACTTC. This chain links TRBV19 with TRBJ2-7, with a possible D match to TRBD1 (6 bases). This CDR3 comprises 17 residues. CDR1 is LNHDA and CDR2 is SQIVND in the germline V gene (reference sequence). The V and J ends lost 4 bases and 3 bases respectively, with 22 bases between them.

This clone has a handful of counts. The chain's CDR3 is CASSALDRPNTEAFF. In DNA form, the CDR3 reads TGTGCCAGCAGCGCCTTAGACAGACCGAACACTGAAGCTTTCTTT. The chain links TRBV5-6 to TRBJ1-1, with TRBD1 as a possible D gene (5 bases). Germline CDR1 SGHDT, CDR2 YYEEEE. Trimming cost V 4 bases and J 1 base, with 14 bases left between them. This CDR3 spans 15 amino acids.

This chain uses TRBV14 with TRBJ1-3; no clear D. The germline V gene has CDR1 SGHDN and CDR2 FVKESK. Between the trimmed V and J ends, which lost 0 bases and 5 bases, there was a span of 17 bases. This CDR3 has 17 residues. CDR3: CASSQDLAVPGRNTIYF. The CDR3 coding sequence is TGTGCCAGCAGCCAAGATCTCGCAGTCCCAGGAAGAAACACCATATATTTT.

J is TRBJ1-6 and V is TRBV4-1; 9 bases map to TRBD1. V trimming: 8 bases; J trimming: 3 bases; junction bases outside the gene matches: 2. There are 14 residues in the CDR3. Germline assignment: CDR1 MGHRA and CDR2 YSYEKL. The CDR3 bases are TGCGCCAGCGGGACAGGGTTCTATAATTCACCCCTCCACTTT. Translating it yields CASGTGFYNSPLHF.

The DNA of the CDR3 is TGTGCCAGCAGCCTTAGAACAGGGGCCACTAACTATGGCTACACCTTC. Its protein product is CASSLRTGATNYGYTF. V and J are TRBV9 and TRBJ1-2; TRBD1 matches 7 bases. The CDR3 extends over 16 amino acids. Germline V gene data show CDR1 as SGDLS and CDR2 as YYNGEE. With V trimmed by 4 bases and J by 0 bases, 9 bases remained unmatched.

The rearrangement uses TRBV7-6 and TRBJ2-1, with D possibly TRBD2 on 6 matching bases. The CDR3 has 16 amino acids. Between the trimmed V and J ends, which lost 2 bases and 0 bases, there was a span of 11 bases. Germline CDR1 reads SGHVS; CDR2 reads FNYEAQ. The CDR3 here is CASSLRGGSSYNEQFF. The DNA of the CDR3 is TGTGCCAGCAGCTTACGTGGGGGGAGCTCCTACAATGAGCAGTTCTTC. Using reference TRBV7-6 and TRBJ2-1 for the parts outside the CDR3, the full variable domain is GAGVSQSPRYKVTKRGQDVALRCDPISGHVSLYWYRQALGQGPEFLTYFNYEAQQDKSGLPNDRFSAERPEGSISTLTIQRTEQRDSAMYRCASSLRGGSSYNEQFFGPGTRLTVL.

The chain couples TRBV6-1 to TRBJ2-7, with D perhaps matching TRBD2 (5 bases). Germline CDR1 MNHNS, CDR2 SASEGT. The ends were cut back, 7 bases at V and 6 bases at J, with 13 bases in the middle. The CDR3 covers 12 residues. This CDR3 is CASTRTGSEQYF. DNA for the CDR3: TGTGCCAGCACCCGAACTGGGAGCGAGCAGTACTTC.

The chain recombines TRBV19 with TRBJ1-1; D possibly corresponds to TRBD1 (5 bases). This CDR3 comprises 15 residues. In germline, CDR1 is LNHDA, CDR2 SQIVND (reference sequence). The V end lost 1 base, the J end lost 2 bases, and 11 bases lay between the germline ends. CDR3 in DNA: TGTGCCAGTAGTATAGCCCCCAGGGTAAACACTGAAGCTTTCTTT. It yields the protein CASSIAPRVNTEAFF.

The chain joins TRBV15 to TRBJ2-1; 9 bases agree with TRBD2. From germline, CDR1 is LNHNV and CDR2 YYDKDF (reference sequence). V was clipped by 5 bases and J by 6 bases; unmatched bases: 11. The CDR3 contains 16 residues. CDR3 DNA: TGTGCCACCAGCCCACAACCTAGCGGGGATGTCAATGAGCAGTTCTTC. Translation gives CATSPQPSGDVNEQFF.

This chain uses TRBV10-3 with TRBJ1-2; D gene ambiguous. V was cut by 0 bases and J by 8 bases, with 13 bases left in between. The CDR3 contains 14 residues. CDR1 and CDR2 (germline): ENHRY, SYGVKD. The chain's CDR3 is CAISESTRTLGYTF. Written as DNA, the CDR3 is TGTGCCATCAGTGAGTCGACTCGGACTCTGGGCTACACCTTC.

The rearrangement uses TRBV5-1 and TRBJ2-3, with D perhaps matching TRBD1 (6 bases). There are 15 residues in the CDR3. The germline gives CDR1 SGHRS, CDR2 YFSETQ. The V end was cut by 4 bases, the J end by 7 bases, with 19 bases between. CDR3 loop: CASSPRGTSLYTQYF. The CDR3 coding sequence is TGCGCCAGCAGCCCTAGGGGGACGAGTTTATATACGCAGTATTTT.

The V call is TRBV9, the J call TRBJ2-7; 7 bases line up with TRBD1. The CDR3 runs to 15 residues. V trimming: 0 bases; J trimming: 3 bases; junction bases outside the gene matches: 6. The germline V gene has CDR1 SGDLS and CDR2 YYNGEE. In DNA form, the CDR3 reads TGTGCCAGCAGCGTAGGACAGGGCTCTCTCTACGAGCAGTACTTC. It translates to CASSVGQGSLYEQYF.

V is TRBV5-4 and J is TRBJ1-3; the match to TRBD1 covers 7 bases. Germline CDR1 is SGHNT and CDR2 is YYREEE (reference sequence). Trimming removed 0 bases from V and 3 bases from J; junction bases left unmatched: 6. CDR3 length equals 16 residues. The CDR3 DNA reads as TGTGCCAGCAGCTTGGACCTGACAGGGAGTGGAAACACCATATATTTT. Its protein is CASSLDLTGSGNTIYF.

The chain is built from TRBV5-4 and TRBJ1-1; D call uncertain. V gave up 1 base and J gave up 1 base, with 5 bases separating them. The CDR3 runs 13 residues. Germline assignment: CDR1 SGHNT and CDR2 YYREEE (reference sequence). CDR3 nucleotides: TGTGCCAGCAGCTTGCGGGGGAACACTGAAGCTTTCTTT. Amino acid sequence: CASSLRGNTEAFF.

The V and J genes are TRBV2 and TRBJ2-7; D is ambiguous. Germline-derived CDR1 and CDR2 are SNHLY and FYNNEI. The CDR3 has 12 residues. With 2 bases removed from V and 5 bases from J, the gap between germline ends came to 7 bases. CDR3 bases: TGTGCCAGCAGTGAAATGGCTGACGAGCAGTACTTC. Protein sequence: CASSEMADEQYF.

This clone came up a few times. CDR3 in amino acids: CASRWDYLPYNEQFF. CDR3 coding DNA: TGTGCCAGTAGATGGGACTATCTCCCCTACAATGAGCAGTTCTTC. The rearrangement uses TRBV19 and TRBJ2-1, with 7 nucleotides matching TRBD2. CDR3 length: 15 amino acids. The V segment lost 6 bases and the J segment 2 bases; nucleotides outside the gene matches: 7. Germline CDR1 is LNHDA and CDR2 is SQIVND (reference sequence).

For this clone: The DNA is left out, because the CDR3 cannot be placed on it with certainty; the CDR3 is given as TCRdb lists it. This sequence joins TRBV9 and TRBJ2-7; the table's D call, TRBD1, has no DNA check behind it. CDR1 SGDLS and CDR2 YYNGEE come from the germline V gene. The CDR3 has 12 residues if both end residues are counted. CDR3 region: CASSVGQGSTYF.

This chain uses TRBV28 with TRBJ2-1, with TRBD2 matching 8 bases. CDR1 MDHEN and CDR2 SYDVKM come from the germline V gene. This CDR3 comprises 14 residues. The CDR3 sequence: CASLNSGTTWEQFF. As DNA, the CDR3 is TGTGCAAGCCTAAATAGCGGGACGACGTGGGAGCAGTTCTTC. Drawing the rest from reference TRBV28 and TRBJ2-1, the complete variable domain is DVKVTQSSRYLVKRTGEKVFLECVQDMDHENMFWYRQDPGLGLRLIYFSYDVKMKEKGDIPEGYSVSREKKERFSLILESASTNQTSMYLCASLNSGTTWEQFFGPGTRLTVL.

The chain carries TRBV4-2 and TRBJ2-3, with a tentative D call TRBD1 (5 bases). V was shortened by 4 bases and J by 0 bases, with 11 bases between the two germline ends. The CDR3 has 15 amino acids. CDR1 is LGHNA and CDR2 is YNFKEQ in the germline V gene. The CDR3 region is CASSPHQGSTDTQYF. In DNA, the CDR3 is TGTGCCAGCAGCCCCCACCAGGGCAGCACAGATACGCAGTATTTT.

The chain employs TRBV10-1 and TRBJ2-5, with 8 positions matching TRBD1. V shed 0 bases, J shed 5 bases, and the junction held 5 bases outside the gene matches. Germline-derived CDR1 and CDR2 are WNHNN and SYGVQD (reference sequence). The CDR3 is made up of 15 amino acids. The CDR3 region has the DNA TGCGCCAGCAGTGAGTCGAGACAGGGGAGGGAGACCCAGTACTTC. Residues: CASSESRQGRETQYF.

This chain links TRBV5-6 with TRBJ2-7, with unresolved D. This CDR3 is built from 13 residues. V shed 4 bases and J shed 7 bases, with 15 bases lying between them. In germline, CDR1 is SGHDT, CDR2 YYEEEE. The CDR3 DNA is TGTGCCAGCAGCCTCGGGTTGCAGAGGGAGCAGTACTTC. It specifies CASSLGLQREQYF.

The V call is TRBV19, the J call TRBJ1-2, with 8 bases matching TRBD1. CDR1 and CDR2 (germline): LNHDA, SQIVND (reference sequence). This CDR3 is 15 amino acids long. V shed 5 bases and J 4 bases; nucleotides not matched to a gene: 9. The CDR3 loop reads CASSSSGGRSYGYTF. The CDR3 DNA reads TGTGCCAGTAGTTCGTCAGGGGGCAGGAGCTATGGCTACACCTTC.

The rearrangement links TRBV7-6 to TRBJ1-1, with TRBD1 identical over 10 bases. CDR1 SGHVS and CDR2 FNYEAQ come from the germline V gene. The CDR3 runs 15 residues. V shed 3 bases, J shed 2 bases, and the junction held 3 bases outside the gene matches. CDR3 residues: CASSLGDRGNTEAFF. CDR3 nucleotides: TGTGCCAGCAGCTTGGGGGACAGGGGTAACACTGAAGCTTTCTTT. Based on the CDR3 plus reference TRBV7-6 and TRBJ1-1, the full variable domain is GAGVSQSPRYKVTKRGQDVALRCDPISGHVSLYWYRQALGQGPEFLTYFNYEAQQDKSGLPNDRFSAERPEGSISTLTIQRTEQRDSAMYRCASSLGDRGNTEAFFGQGTRLTVV.

This chain links TRBV9 with TRBJ2-3, with 9 bases lining up with TRBD1. J was trimmed by 2 bases and V by 4 bases; bases with no gene match: 5. The CDR3 is made up of 15 amino acids. Germline V gene sequence: CDR1 SGDLS, CDR2 YYNGEE. CDR3 in DNA: TGTGCCAGCAGCTCCTGGGACAGGGTCACAGATACGCAGTATTTT. It is translated as CASSSWDRVTDTQYF. Full variable domain (missing parts from reference TRBV9 and TRBJ2-3): DSGVTQTPKHLITATGQRVTLRCSPRSGDLSVYWYQQSLDQGLQFLIQYYNGEERAKGNILERFSAQQFPDLHSELNLSSLELGDSALYFCASSSWDRVTDTQYFGPGTRLTVL.

The sample holds one count of this clone. The V gene is TRBV12-5, the J gene TRBJ2-1; 8 bases align to TRBD2. The V gene's germline CDR1 is LGHNT and CDR2 FRNRAP. With 7 bases clipped from V and 6 bases from J, the junction kept 11 bases outside the gene matches. The CDR3 is made up of 15 amino acids. Here the CDR3 reads CASVTGTRYSNEQFF. The CDR3 region has the DNA TGTGCTAGTGTTACCGGGACTAGGTACTCCAATGAGCAGTTCTTC.

The chain uses TRBV28 and TRBJ2-7; maybe TRBD2 (5 bases). The CDR3 is 16 amino acids. The ends were cut back, 5 bases at V and 4 bases at J, with 21 bases in the middle. Germline V gene sequence: CDR1 MDHEN, CDR2 SYDVKM. CDR3 in amino acids: CASSPPEGRVRYEQYF. The DNA for the CDR3 is TGTGCCAGCAGTCCCCCTGAGGGTAGGGTGAGGTACGAGCAGTACTTC.

The chain recombines TRBV21-1 with TRBJ2-1; the table calls TRBD1, which could not be checked here. TRBV21-1 is labeled a pseudogene. The CDR3 spans 12 residues. The chain's CDR3 is CASSKDRVEQFF. For the CDR3, the DNA is TGTGCCAGCAGCAAAGACAGGGTTGAGCAGTTCTTC.

The chain joins TRBV11-3 to TRBJ2-7, with D possibly TRBD2 on 6 matching bases. The CDR3 runs to 15 residues. In germline, CDR1 is SGHNT, CDR2 YENEEA. The germline V and J ends were trimmed by 4 bases and 3 bases, with 16 bases remaining between them. CDR3 residues: CASSSAGGSGYEQYF. CDR3 DNA: TGTGCCAGCAGCTCCGCAGGAGGGAGTGGCTACGAGCAGTACTTC.